The rows below give T cell receptor beta chains drawn from one sample of a study of metastatic and nonmetastatic thyroid tumors. TCRdb re-processed the PCR reads through MiXCR. The table includes around 61,000 clones, roughly 30% detected once. The sample taken for sequencing was blood. The receptors stem from a female donor with papillary thyroid cancer or a benign thyroid nodule (not recorded which). Some clones in this sample may be carry-over from other donors' samples. Each CDR3 is given with its conserved first and last residue. Fields, in order: V gene, J gene, CDR3 protein.

TRBV9	TRBJ2-6	CASSVTLGANVLTF
TRBV28	TRBJ2-5	CASSSSDSGGGKETQYF
TRBV6-2/TRBV6-3	TRBJ2-5	CASSYNGEQETQYF
TRBV2	TRBJ2-7	CASSEYNYEQYF
TRBV6-1	TRBJ2-6	CASRGRGTVGANVLTF
TRBV27	TRBJ2-7	CASSLTGTGAEQYF
TRBV19	TRBJ2-6	CASRGTGSGANVLTF
TRBV12-3/TRBV12-4	TRBJ1-2	CASSDTGNGYTF
TRBV24-1	TRBJ2-3	CATSEPQGSDTQYF
TRBV24-1	TRBJ2-1	CATSDLGQGGEQFF
TRBV19	TRBJ2-7	CASSTTGDSYEQYF
TRBV28	TRBJ2-7	CASNRDRGTNEQYF
TRBV28	TRBJ1-2	CASSSPGGANYGYTF
TRBV12-3/TRBV12-4	TRBJ2-3	CASSKGHSTDTQYF
TRBV6-2/TRBV6-3	TRBJ2-4	CASSYSGQSQYF
TRBV6-1	TRBJ2-7	CASKPGQNSYEQYF
TRBV27	TRBJ1-2	CASGADRIYGYTF
TRBV11-2	TRBJ2-1	CASSLLRLALTYNEQFF
TRBV6-1	TRBJ2-5	CASRGHDRQETQYF
TRBV11-3	TRBJ2-1	CASSLAAGVNEQFF
TRBV19	TRBJ1-1	CASSADRGTEAFF
TRBV27	TRBJ2-1	CASSVSSGNSYNEQFF
TRBV6-1	TRBJ1-5	CASSEDQGWNQPQHF
TRBV19	TRBJ2-2	CASRASPAAGELFF
TRBV6-1	TRBJ1-1	CASRHQGYTEAFF
TRBV24-1	TRBJ2-3	CATGLAGGPDTQYF
TRBV6-1	TRBJ2-1	CASRQNNEQFF
TRBV4-2	TRBJ1-6	CASSQDWDSNNSPLHF